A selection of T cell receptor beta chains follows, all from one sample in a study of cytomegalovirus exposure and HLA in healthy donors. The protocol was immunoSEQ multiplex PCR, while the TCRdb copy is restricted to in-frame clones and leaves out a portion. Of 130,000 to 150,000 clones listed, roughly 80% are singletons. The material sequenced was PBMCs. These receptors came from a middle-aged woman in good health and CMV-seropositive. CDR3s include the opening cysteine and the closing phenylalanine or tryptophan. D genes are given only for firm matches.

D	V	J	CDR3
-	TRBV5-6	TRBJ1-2	CASSPQGRYGYTF
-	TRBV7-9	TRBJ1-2	CATGGQNGYGYTF
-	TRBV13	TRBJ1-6	CASSLKGVNSPLHF
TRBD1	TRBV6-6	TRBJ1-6	CANSQGTGPLNSPLHF
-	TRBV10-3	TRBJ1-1	CAISDAWETEAFF
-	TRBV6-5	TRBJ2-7	CASSYRGESYEQYF
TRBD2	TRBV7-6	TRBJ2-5	CASSLEGTSGQETQYF
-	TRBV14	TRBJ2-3	CASSPRERTDTQYF
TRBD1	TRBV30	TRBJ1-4	CAWSATGTNEKLFF
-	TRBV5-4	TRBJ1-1	CASSLTGMNTEAFF
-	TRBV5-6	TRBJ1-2	CASPGRGSLDGYTF
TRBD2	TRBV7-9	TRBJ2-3	CASSQGLAGKITDTQYF
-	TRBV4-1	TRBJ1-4	CASSQEGGRSNEKLFF
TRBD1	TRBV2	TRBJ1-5	CASSGQGVQPQHF
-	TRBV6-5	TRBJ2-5	CASRGSHQETQYF
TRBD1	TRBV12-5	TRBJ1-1	CASGDDRGGRAFF
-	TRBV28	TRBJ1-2	CASVGGNYGYTF
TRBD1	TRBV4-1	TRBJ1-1	CASRLQGAFQSAEAFF